This T cell receptor (beta chain) was obtained from a study of blood T cell repertoires in COVID-19. Overall study context: The analysed material was cDNA or gDNA that came from T cells, B-cell-depleted T cells, or PBMCs.

The CDR3 totals 14 residues. Deletions cut 2 bases from V and 5 bases from J, with 12 bases between. Germline values: CDR1 SGHVS, CDR2 FQNEAQ. Some clones are missing from TCRdb's copy, which holds only in-frame ones; the method was immunoSEQ multiplex PCR. The sample consists of 100,000 or so clones, roughly 92% of them appearing once. The TCR was taken from a man in his 70s with acute or convalescent COVID-19. The chain combines TRBV7-8 with TRBJ1-2, with D maybe TRBD1 (6 bases). Source material: peripheral blood. The chain's CDR3 is CASSLTGHKYGYTF. The CDR3 bases are TGTGCCAGCAGCTTAACAGGGCACAAGTATGGCTACACCTTC.